These 2 T cell receptor beta chains came from one sample sequenced in a study of T cell repertoires in aging, cancer and after chemotherapy. TRB rearrangements spanning V, D and J were amplified using mixed TRB-A/B primers. TCRdb reprocessed the multiplex PCR reads via MiXCR and lists one record per CDR3 protein. This table has around 2,800 distinct CDR3 sequences, approximately 30% appearing once. Peripheral blood genomic DNA, not sorted cells or RNA, was the template. The sample comprised blood. Source of these receptors: a human donor with a solid tumor.

This clonotype was detected only once. This chain joins TRBV6-1 and TRBJ2-7, with TRBD2 matching over 7 bases. Germline CDR1 is MNHNS and CDR2 is SASEGT. Trimming took 7 bases from V and 2 from J; bases not matched to a gene: 5. The length of the CDR3 is 13 residues. The CDR3 DNA follows: TGTGCCAGCAAGTCTAGCGGAACCTACGAGCAGTACTTC. This codes for CASKSSGTYEQYF.

The chain recombines TRBV20-1 with TRBJ1-2; D unclear. CDR1 and CDR2 from the germline V gene are DFQATT and SNEGSKA (reference sequence). This CDR3 has 12 residues. With 0 bases removed from V and 8 bases from J, the gap between germline ends came to 10 bases. CDR3 region: CSARDRKFGYTF. The CDR3 DNA reads TGCAGTGCTAGAGATAGGAAATTCGGCTACACCTTC.